This passage covers 14 T cell receptor beta chains from one sample sequenced in a study of technical replicates of blood from a few donors. Profiling relied on immunoSEQ multiplex PCR, and the TCRdb table lists in-frame clones only, not all of them. The top ten hold roughly 0.26% of the sample, which has roughly 90,000 clones, about nine tenths seen once. What was sequenced was T cells isolated from PBMCs. These receptors were collected from a human donor in good health.

This clone was seen once. J is TRBJ2-1 and V is TRBV6-5, with 13 bases aligning to TRBD2. The CDR3 consists of 15 residues. The V gene end was trimmed by 7 bases and the J gene end by 7 bases; junction bases not matched to a gene: 7. The V gene's germline CDR1 is MNHEY and CDR2 SVGAGI. DNA of the CDR3: TGTGCCAGCATCGCACTAGCGGGGGGGCTGAATGAGCAGTTCTTC. This sequence encodes CASIALAGGLNEQFF.

The chain joins TRBV2 to TRBJ2-1, with 9 bases fitting TRBD1. V gave up 6 bases and J gave up 7 bases; unmatched junction bases: 7. This CDR3 region has 14 residues. Germline CDR1 is SNHLY and CDR2 is FYNNEI. CDR3 coding DNA: TGTGCCAGCAGAAGGACAGGGGTCGGGAATGAGCAGTTCTTC. Its protein is CASRRTGVGNEQFF.

The chain employs TRBV6-1 and TRBJ1-1, with 9 bases lining up with TRBD1. Looked up from germline, CDR1 is MNHNS and CDR2 is SASEGT. The CDR3 has 15 amino acids. Unmatched junction bases numbered 8, after V lost 4 bases and J lost 5 bases. The DNA of the CDR3 is TGTGCCAGCAGTGCCGGGACAGGGAAGGGAACTGAAGCTTTCTTT. Translated, it gives CASSAGTGKGTEAFF.

The chain joins TRBV5-1 to TRBJ1-1; D is perhaps TRBD1 (5 bases). V lost 7 bases, J lost 5 bases, and 12 bases lay in between. This CDR3 region has 12 residues. Germline V lookup: CDR1 SGHRS, CDR2 YFSETQ. CDR3 coding DNA: TGCGCCAGCGCTATCGGGGGAACTGAAGCTTTCTTT. Translating it yields CASAIGGTEAFF.

The chain couples TRBV27 to TRBJ1-5, with D perhaps matching TRBD1 (5 bases). Trimming cost V 1 base and J 1 base, with 8 bases left between them. Per germline, CDR1 MNHEY and CDR2 SMNVEV (reference sequence). The CDR3 sequence is 15 residues long. The CDR3 reads CASSLLRDSNQPQHF. DNA of the CDR3: TGTGCCAGCAGTTTATTGCGGGACAGCAATCAGCCCCAGCATTTT.

The J gene is TRBJ2-7, the V gene TRBV9, with 16 bases aligning to TRBD2. The CDR3 has 18 residues. V was pared by 3 bases and J by 2 bases, with 8 bases of the junction left unmatched. CDR1 and CDR2 from the germline V gene are SGDLS and YYNGEE. The CDR3 bases are TGTGCCAGCAGCGCGGGCGGGACTAGCGGGAGGGATCCCTACGAGCAGTACTTC. The encoded protein is CASSAGGTSGRDPYEQYF.

The chain employs TRBV4-1 and TRBJ1-5; weak D call: TRBD1 (6 bases). V lost 1 base and J lost 3, with 13 bases in between. The CDR3 is made up of 16 amino acids. In germline, CDR1 is MGHRA, CDR2 YSYEKL. This CDR3 is CASSQVLAGANQPQHF. CDR3 DNA sequence: TGCGCCAGCAGCCAAGTTTTGGCAGGGGCCAATCAGCCCCAGCATTTT.

This chain links TRBV27 with TRBJ2-3; D is possibly TRBD1 (6 bases). Trimming removed 0 bases at V and 6 bases at J, with 16 bases between. This CDR3 has 16 residues. Germline V gene data show CDR1 as MNHEY and CDR2 as SMNVEV (reference sequence). DNA of the CDR3: TGTGCCAGCAGTTTATCTTGGTCGAGGGGGAAGGATACGCAGTATTTT. It yields the protein CASSLSWSRGKDTQYF.

This sequence joins TRBV10-1 and TRBJ2-3; D is possibly TRBD2 (6 bases). The germline V and J ends were trimmed by 6 bases and 12 bases, with 22 bases remaining between them. This CDR3 spans 14 amino acids. Germline assignment: CDR1 WNHNN and CDR2 SYGVQD (reference sequence). The CDR3 loop is CASSLTRDSSPQYF. The CDR3 nucleotides are TGCGCCAGCAGCCTGACCCGGGACTCCAGTCCTCAGTATTTT.

In this sample, this clone turned up once. The chain uses TRBV2 and TRBJ2-2; 10 bases map to TRBD2. CDR1 SNHLY and CDR2 FYNNEI come from the germline V gene. The CDR3 has 20 residues. V dropped 8 bases and J dropped 0; count of bases not matched to a gene: 18. CDR3: CASRYPRTSGMTANTGELFF. The DNA of the CDR3 is TGTGCCAGCCGGTACCCTAGGACTAGCGGAATGACCGCGAACACCGGGGAGCTGTTTTTT.

This clone was counted once. The chain has TRBV11-3 and TRBJ2-7; weak D call: TRBD1 (6 bases). Germline CDR1 and CDR2: SGHNT and YENEEA. Trimming shortened V by 0 bases and J by 4 bases, and 19 bases separated the two germline ends. This CDR3 has 17 residues. The CDR3 spells CASSLDLGRVQGYEQYF. The CDR3 DNA reads as TGTGCCAGCAGCTTAGATCTCGGGCGTGTACAGGGATACGAGCAGTACTTC.

The CDR3: CASSQVRGSASGANVLTF. The CDR3 DNA follows: TGTGCCAGCTCACAGGTCAGGGGATCCGCCTCTGGGGCCAACGTCCTGACTTTC. The gene calls are TRBV18 and TRBJ2-6, with a possible D match to TRBD1 (6 bases). Deletions cut 4 bases from V and 0 bases from J, with 16 bases between. The CDR3 extends over 18 amino acids. Germline assignment: CDR1 KGHSH and CDR2 LQKENI.

This clone was seen only once. This sequence joins TRBV29-1 and TRBJ2-3, with a tentative D call TRBD2 (6 bases). The germline V gene encodes CDR1 SQVTM and CDR2 ANQGSEA. The CDR3 runs to 13 residues. Trimming shortened V by 4 bases and J by 0 bases, and 8 bases separated the two germline ends. The CDR3 sequence: CSVVAASTDTQYF. CDR3 sequence (DNA): TGCAGCGTTGTAGCGGCTAGCACAGATACGCAGTATTTT.

CDR3 loop: CASIEPGQNTGELFF. Written as DNA, the CDR3 is TGTGCCAGCATCGAACCGGGACAGAACACCGGGGAGCTGTTTTTT. The chain links TRBV28 to TRBJ2-2; D possibly corresponds to TRBD1 (6 bases). CDR1 and CDR2 from the germline V gene are MDHEN and SYDVKM. The CDR3 is made up of 15 amino acids. With 7 bases removed from V and 1 base from J, the gap between germline ends came to 13 bases.